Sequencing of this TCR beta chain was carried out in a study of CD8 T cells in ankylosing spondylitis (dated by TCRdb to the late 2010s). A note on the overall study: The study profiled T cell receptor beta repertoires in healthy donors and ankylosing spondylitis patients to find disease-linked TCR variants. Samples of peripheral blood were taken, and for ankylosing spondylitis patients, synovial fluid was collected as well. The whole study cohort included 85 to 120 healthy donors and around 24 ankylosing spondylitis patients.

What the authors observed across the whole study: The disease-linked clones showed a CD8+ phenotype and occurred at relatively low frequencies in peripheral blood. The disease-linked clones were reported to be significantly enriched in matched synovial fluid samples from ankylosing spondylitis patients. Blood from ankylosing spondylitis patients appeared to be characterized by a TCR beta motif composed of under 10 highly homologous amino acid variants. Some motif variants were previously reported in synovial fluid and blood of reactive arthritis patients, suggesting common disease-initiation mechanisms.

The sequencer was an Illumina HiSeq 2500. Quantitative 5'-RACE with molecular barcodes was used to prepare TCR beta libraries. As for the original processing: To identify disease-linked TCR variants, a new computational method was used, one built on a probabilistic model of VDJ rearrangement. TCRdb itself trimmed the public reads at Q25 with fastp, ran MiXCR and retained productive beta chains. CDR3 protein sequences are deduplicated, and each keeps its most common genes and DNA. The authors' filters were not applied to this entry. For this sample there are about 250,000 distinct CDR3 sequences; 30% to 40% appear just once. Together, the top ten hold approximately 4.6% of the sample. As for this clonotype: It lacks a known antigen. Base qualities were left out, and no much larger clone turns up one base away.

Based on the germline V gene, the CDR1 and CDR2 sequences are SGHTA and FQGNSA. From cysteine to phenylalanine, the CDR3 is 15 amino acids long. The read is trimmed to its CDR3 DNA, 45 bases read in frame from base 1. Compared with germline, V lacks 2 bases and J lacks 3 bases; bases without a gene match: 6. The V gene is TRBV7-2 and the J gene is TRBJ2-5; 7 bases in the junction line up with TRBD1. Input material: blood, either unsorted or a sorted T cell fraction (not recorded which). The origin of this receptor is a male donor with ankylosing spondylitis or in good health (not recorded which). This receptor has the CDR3 CASSLSTGAKETQYF. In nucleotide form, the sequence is TGTGCCAGCAGCTTAAGTACAGGGGCGAAAGAGACCCAGTACTTC. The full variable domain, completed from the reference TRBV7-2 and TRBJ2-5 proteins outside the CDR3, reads GAGVSQSPSNKVTEKGKDVELRCDPISGHTALYWYRQSLGQGLEFLIYFQGNSAPDKSGLPSDRFSAERTGGSVSTLTIQRTQQEDSAVYLCASSLSTGAKETQYFGPGTRLLVL.